Presented here are 29 T cell receptor beta chains from one specimen sequenced in a study of identical twins. A single record per CDR3 protein comes from TCRdb applying MiXCR to the 5' RACE reads. Among 250,000 to 350,000 distinct CDR3 sequences listed, roughly 9.8% were seen once. This sample was also put to use in a study of yellow fever vaccine responses in identical twins.

The sequenced sample consisted of CD8+ T cells sorted from blood. Receptor source: a woman between 18 and 29 years old in good health.

CDR3 protein: CASSLYREDYEQYF. The CDR3 nucleotides read TGTGCCAGCAGCTTATATCGGGAAGACTACGAGCAGTACTTC. The chain recombines TRBV7-9 with TRBJ2-7, with D perhaps matching TRBD2 (5 bases). Germline CDR1 and CDR2: SEHNR and FQNEAQ (reference sequence). V was shortened by 2 bases and J by 3 bases, with 11 bases between the two germline ends. The CDR3 is made up of 14 amino acids. Combining the CDR3 with reference TRBV7-9 and TRBJ2-7 gives the whole variable domain DTGVSQNPRHKITKRGQNVTFRCDPISEHNRLYWYRQTLGQGPEFLTYFQNEAQLEKSRLLSDRFSAERPKGSFSTLEIQRTEQGDSAMYLCASSLYREDYEQYFGPGTRLTVT.

The CDR3 nucleotides read TGTGCCAGCAGTAACCTCGTGGGGCATTCTAGCACAGATACGCAGTATTTT. Translated: CASSNLVGHSSTDTQYF. The V call is TRBV6-5, the J call TRBJ2-3; maybe TRBD1 (5 bases). Trimming took 5 bases from V and 0 from J, leaving 18 bases between them. Germline V gene sequence: CDR1 MNHEY, CDR2 SVGAGI. CDR3 size: 17 residues.

This clonotype was counted many times. CDR3 residues: CSVEREDRGGYYGYTF. CDR3 DNA sequence: TGCAGCGTCGAGAGGGAGGACAGGGGAGGATACTATGGCTACACCTTC. The chain employs TRBV29-1 and TRBJ1-2, with 9 positions matching TRBD1. This CDR3 is 16 amino acids long. CDR1 is SQVTM and CDR2 is ANQGSEA in the germline V gene. Trimming took 6 bases from V and 3 from J; bases not matched to a gene: 14.

This clonotype was recorded a few times. The chain carries TRBV28 and TRBJ2-3; D is unresolved. The CDR3 has 13 residues. Trimming took 6 bases from V and 5 from J, leaving 12 bases between them. The germline CDR1 and CDR2 sequences are MDHEN and SYDVKM. CDR3 DNA: TGTGCCAGCAGCGACCTGATGGGAGATACGCAGTATTTT. It encodes CASSDLMGDTQYF.

The CDR3 protein is CSARAGTGGSTDTQYF. CDR3 DNA: TGCAGTGCTAGAGCCGGGACAGGGGGCAGCACAGATACGCAGTATTTT. This chain uses TRBV20-1 with TRBJ2-3; the match to TRBD1 covers 12 bases. CDR1 DFQATT and CDR2 SNEGSKA come from the germline V gene (reference sequence). The CDR3 loop spans 16 amino acids. The J segment lost 0 bases and the V segment lost 1 base, leaving 2 bases of the junction unmatched.

This clonotype was recorded many times. This rearrangement joins TRBV6-4 to TRBJ2-2; D ambiguous. This CDR3 region has 13 residues. The V end lost 2 bases, the J end lost 4 bases, and 5 bases lay between the germline ends. Germline V CDR1 and CDR2: MRHNA, SNTAGT. CDR3 coding DNA: TGTGCCAGCAGTGACACGGGCACCGGGGAGCTGTTTTTT. The encoded protein is CASSDTGTGELFF.

This chain links TRBV10-3 with TRBJ2-2, with TRBD2 matching over 9 bases. J was trimmed by 5 bases and V by 1 base; bases with no gene match: 5. The CDR3 is made up of 16 amino acids. Germline CDR1 ENHRY, CDR2 SYGVKD. CDR3 region: CAISELAGEETGELFF. The DNA of the CDR3 is TGTGCCATCAGTGAGTTAGCGGGGGAGGAGACCGGGGAGCTGTTTTTT.

The chain employs TRBV4-2 and TRBJ2-5, with D perhaps being TRBD1 or TRBD2 (5 bases each). Germline V gives CDR1 LGHNA, CDR2 YNFKEQ. This CDR3 comprises 18 residues. The ends were cut back, 4 bases at V and 5 bases at J, with 26 bases in the middle. The CDR3 protein is CASSREGPGSLSGETQYF. The CDR3 nucleotides read TGTGCCAGCAGCCGAGAAGGACCGGGGTCCCTATCAGGGGAGACCCAGTACTTC.

CDR3 sequence: CASSFRGTGSQPQHF. The CDR3 DNA is TGTGCCAGCAGTTTTCGGGGGACAGGGTCTCAGCCCCAGCATTTT. The chain joins TRBV28 to TRBJ1-5, with 9 bases lining up with TRBD1. This CDR3 has 15 amino acids. V was clipped by 3 bases and J by 6 bases; unmatched bases: 6. The V gene's germline CDR1 is MDHEN and CDR2 SYDVKM.

This clonotype has more than one count but fewer than ten. The J gene is TRBJ2-2, the V gene TRBV12-3 or TRBV12-4, with TRBD2 matching over 8 bases. The V segment lost 7 bases and the J segment 3 bases; nucleotides outside the gene matches: 7. The CDR3 covers 15 residues. CDR3: CASTGGAQDTGELFF. The CDR3 bases are TGTGCCAGCACCGGGGGGGCACAGGACACCGGGGAGCTGTTTTTT.

The chain combines TRBV25-1 with TRBJ1-1; D is unclear. CDR1 MGHDK and CDR2 SYGVNS come from the germline V gene. The V end lost 1 base, the J end lost 0 bases, and 12 bases lay between the germline ends. CDR3 length: 16 amino acids. The CDR3 DNA sequence: TGTGCCAGCAGTGAATTGGAAATTACAGTGAACACTGAAGCTTTCTTT. This translates into CASSELEITVNTEAFF. Looking up the rest from reference TRBV25-1 and TRBJ1-1 gives the full variable domain: EADIYQTPRYLVIGTGKKITLECSQTMGHDKMYWYQQDPGMELHLIHYSYGVNSTEKGDLSSESTVSRIRTEHFPLTLESARPSHTSQYLCASSELEITVNTEAFFGQGTRLTVV.

This clonotype was observed at least ten times. The chain employs TRBV29-1 and TRBJ2-3, with D possibly being TRBD1 (6 bases). The CDR3 is 14 amino acids. V was pared by 6 bases and J by 0 bases, with 13 bases between. Per the germline V gene, CDR1 is SQVTM and CDR2 is ANQGSEA. The CDR3 coding sequence is TGCAGCGTCGTCGGACAGCCTAGCACAGATACGCAGTATTTT. It translates to CSVVGQPSTDTQYF.

The gene calls are TRBV3-1 and TRBJ2-5; 8 bases align to TRBD2. The ends lost 4 bases at V and 1 base at J; junction bases unmatched: 8. CDR3 length: 16 residues. In germline, CDR1 is LGHDT, CDR2 YNNKEL (reference sequence). CDR3 loop: CASSPRRGAPQETQYF. CDR3 bases: TGTGCCAGCAGCCCGCGGCGGGGGGCACCCCAAGAGACCCAGTACTTC.

This clonotype turned up a few times. The chain uses TRBV5-1 and TRBJ2-5, with D possibly matching TRBD2 (5 bases). V was clipped by 4 bases and J by 1 base, with 8 bases between them. CDR1 is SGHRS, CDR2 YFSETQ, per germline. CDR3 size: 13 residues. The CDR3: CASSGGGQETQYF. DNA of the CDR3: TGCGCCAGCAGCGGAGGCGGCCAAGAGACCCAGTACTTC.

This clonotype was seen a few times. The chain recombines TRBV15 with TRBJ2-7; 7 bases fit TRBD2. The CDR3 totals 15 residues. V trimming: 3 bases; J trimming: 3 bases; junction bases outside the gene matches: 8. Germline loops: CDR1 LNHNV, CDR2 YYDKDF (reference sequence). The CDR3 loop is CATSSGEGGSYEQYF. In nucleotides, the CDR3 is TGTGCCACCAGCAGCGGGGAGGGTGGCAGCTACGAGCAGTACTTC.

The V and J genes are TRBV18 and TRBJ2-1; 11 nucleotides line up with TRBD2. V lost 0 bases, J lost 7 bases, and 14 bases stayed unmatched. This CDR3 is built from 19 residues. The germline gives CDR1 KGHSH, CDR2 LQKENI. In DNA form, the CDR3 reads TGTGCCAGCTCACCACCAACTAGCGGGAGTCACGCCTACACGAATGAGCAGTTCTTC. Amino acids: CASSPPTSGSHAYTNEQFF.

This clonotype was counted many times. The rearrangement uses TRBV29-1 and TRBJ2-7; 7 bases agree with TRBD2. Germline lookup yields CDR1 SQVTM and CDR2 ANQGSEA. The V and J ends lost 1 base and 2 bases, in that order; junction bases with no gene match: 2. There are 13 residues in the CDR3. The CDR3 sequence is CSVEGRGTYEQYF. The CDR3 region has the DNA TGCAGCGTTGAAGGGCGGGGGACCTACGAGCAGTACTTC.

The chain couples TRBV7-9 to TRBJ2-7; D is possibly TRBD1 (5 bases). Germline V gene sequence: CDR1 SEHNR, CDR2 FQNEAQ (reference sequence). Trimming took off 5 bases at V and 5 bases at J, with 16 bases between the two ends. CDR3 length: 14 amino acids. As DNA, the CDR3 is TGTGCCAGCAGCCCCCCAGGGCCCACGGACGAGCAGTACTTC. Protein sequence: CASSPPGPTDEQYF.

The chain uses TRBV10-3 and TRBJ2-7; D not resolved. From germline, CDR1 is ENHRY and CDR2 SYGVKD. This CDR3 is built from 13 residues. Deletions cut 1 base from V and 0 bases from J, with 4 bases between. The chain's CDR3 is CAISEFSSYEQYF. The CDR3 region has the DNA TGTGCCATCAGTGAGTTCAGCTCCTACGAGCAGTACTTC.

This clonotype occurred a few times. This chain links TRBV29-1 with TRBJ1-2; D not resolved. The CDR3 is 13 amino acids. The germline V gene has CDR1 SQVTM and CDR2 ANQGSEA. The V and J ends lost 1 base and 5 bases respectively, with 11 bases between them. The CDR3 sequence: CSVEVVGVYGYTF. DNA of the CDR3: TGCAGCGTTGAAGTGGTGGGTGTTTATGGCTACACCTTC.

This clonotype has at least ten counts. V and J are TRBV20-1 and TRBJ2-5; no clear D gene. The V gene's germline CDR1 is DFQATT and CDR2 SNEGSKA (reference sequence). This CDR3 has 16 residues. Between the trimmed V and J ends, which lost 5 bases and 3 bases, there was a span of 22 bases. CDR3 amino acids: CSAHTYREGAEETQYF. The CDR3 DNA follows: TGCAGTGCTCACACCTACAGAGAAGGCGCCGAAGAGACCCAGTACTTC.

Comment on this clonotype: Compared with germline, one end of the junction differs, possibly owing to a read error. V is TRBV20-1 and J is TRBJ2-5; 10 nucleotides match TRBD2. The CDR3 has 17 amino acids. Germline V CDR1 and CDR2: DFQATT, SNEGSKA (reference sequence). Here the CDR3 reads CCARVPGLAVIQETQYF. The CDR3 DNA reads TGCTGTGCTAGAGTTCCAGGACTAGCGGTAATCCAAGAGACCCAGTACTTC.

This clonotype was detected a few times. The chain joins TRBV7-9 to TRBJ2-2; D uncertain. The CDR3 is made up of 12 amino acids. Trimming took 5 bases from V and 6 from J, leaving 7 bases between them. The germline gives CDR1 SEHNR, CDR2 FQNEAQ (reference sequence). This CDR3 is CASSQQAGELFF. The CDR3 nucleotides read TGTGCCAGCAGCCAACAAGCCGGGGAGCTGTTTTTT.

This clonotype appeared once. The CDR3 region has the DNA TGTGCCAGCAGCCCCTTACCAGGGGGCGGGGCTAACAATGAGCAGTTCTTC. It is translated as CASSPLPGGGANNEQFF. This chain links TRBV7-9 with TRBJ2-1, with 8 bases lining up with TRBD1. CDR3 length equals 17 residues. Germline assignment: CDR1 SEHNR and CDR2 FQNEAQ (reference sequence). Unmatched junction bases numbered 14, after V lost 5 bases and J lost 5 bases.

This chain connects TRBV2 to TRBJ2-2; D may match TRBD1 or TRBD2 (6 bases each). Germline V gives CDR1 SNHLY, CDR2 FYNNEI. V lost 4 bases and J lost 8, with 11 bases in between. The length of the CDR3 is 13 residues. The CDR3 nucleotides read TGTGCCAGCAGTGTGGGGGGCCTAGGGGAGCTGTTTTTT. Its protein product is CASSVGGLGELFF.

The chain combines TRBV7-9 with TRBJ2-7, with 8 nucleotides matching TRBD1. The trim removed 5 bases at V and 2 bases at J, leaving 8 bases unmatched. Germline V gene sequence: CDR1 SEHNR, CDR2 FQNEAQ (reference sequence). This CDR3 spans 15 amino acids. The CDR3 loop is CASSPRDRSTYEQYF. In DNA, the CDR3 is TGTGCCAGCAGCCCCCGGGACAGGTCTACCTACGAGCAGTACTTC.

Ten or more counts support this clonotype. The CDR3 nucleotides read TGTGCCACCCGACATCCTGATTCCTACGAGCAGTACTTC. Its protein product is CATRHPDSYEQYF. The V and J genes are TRBV3-1 and TRBJ2-7; D is unresolved. The CDR3 runs to 13 residues. From germline, CDR1 is LGHDT and CDR2 YNNKEL (reference sequence). V was trimmed by 10 bases and J by 1 base, leaving 14 bases between them.

Many counts were recorded for this clonotype. This rearrangement joins TRBV5-1 to TRBJ1-1; D unresolved. The CDR3 has 12 residues. Germline V CDR1 and CDR2: SGHRS, YFSETQ. Trimming took 4 bases from V and 4 from J, leaving 8 bases between them. CDR3 nucleotides: TGCGCCAGCAGCGGTTGGAGCACTGAAGCTTTCTTT. Residues: CASSGWSTEAFF.

This sequence joins TRBV29-1 and TRBJ2-7; the D gene is possibly TRBD1 (5 bases). CDR3 length: 12 amino acids. Germline CDR1 SQVTM, CDR2 ANQGSEA. V was cut by 7 bases and J by 5 bases, with 15 bases left in between. CDR3 in amino acids: CSAISSGNEQYF. The CDR3 DNA reads TGCAGCGCCATTTCTTCAGGGAACGAGCAGTACTTC.